The clone carrying this TCR beta chain was seen a single time. Produced via immunoSEQ multiplex PCR; TCRdb's table is partial and in-frame only. Of about 220,000 clones in the sample, around four fifths were seen once. This sample was included in a study of blood T cell repertoires in COVID-19. The junction had 7 bases not matched to a gene; V was cut back by 8 bases and J by 3 bases. The CDR3 is 14 amino acids. Looked up from germline, CDR1 is SNHLY and CDR2 is FYNNEI. The sequence came from a man in his thirties or forties with active or convalescent COVID-19. V is TRBV2 and J is TRBJ1-3, with 7 positions matching TRBD1. Material: peripheral blood. The CDR3 protein is CASFRQGLGNTIYF. DNA of the CDR3: TGTGCCAGCTTTCGACAGGGACTTGGAAACACCATATATTTT. Variable domain in full (rest from reference TRBV2 and TRBJ1-3): EPEVTQTPSHQVTQMGQEVILRCVPISNHLYFYWYRQILGQKVEFLVSFYNNEISEKSEIFDDQFSVERPDGSNFTLKIRSTKLEDSAMYFCASFRQGLGNTIYFGEGSWLTVV.